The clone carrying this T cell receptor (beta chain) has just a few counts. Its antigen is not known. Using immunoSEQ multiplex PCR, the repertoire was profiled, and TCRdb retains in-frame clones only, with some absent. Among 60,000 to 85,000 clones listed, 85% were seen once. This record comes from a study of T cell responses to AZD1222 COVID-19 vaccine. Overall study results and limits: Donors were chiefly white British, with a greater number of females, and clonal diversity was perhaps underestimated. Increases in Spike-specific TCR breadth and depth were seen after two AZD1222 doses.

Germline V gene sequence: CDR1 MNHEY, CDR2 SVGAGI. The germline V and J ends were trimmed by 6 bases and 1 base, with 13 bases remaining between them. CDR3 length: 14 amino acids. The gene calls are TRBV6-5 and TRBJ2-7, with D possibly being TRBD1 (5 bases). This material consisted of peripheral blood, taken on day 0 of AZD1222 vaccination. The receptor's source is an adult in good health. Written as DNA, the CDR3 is TGTGCCAGCAGCGCCAGGGTTAGTTCCTACGAGCAGTACTTC. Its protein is CASSARVSSYEQYF.